These 14 T cell receptor beta chains came from one sample sequenced in a study of T cells in Graves' hyperthyroidism and ophthalmopathy. TCR beta CDR3 region amplification was performed from RNA transcripts. The HTBI set primed first-round TCR CDR3 RT-PCR. MiXCR, run by TCRdb on the multiplex PCR reads, gives a single entry per CDR3 protein. The table records a few hundred thousand distinct CDR3 sequences, about 16% of them present only once. What was sequenced was blood. These receptors were taken from a middle-aged man with Graves' hyperthyroidism.

This clonotype was seen a handful of times. The rearrangement uses TRBV18 and TRBJ2-2; maybe TRBD2 (5 bases). Germline V CDR1 and CDR2: KGHSH, LQKENI. Trimming took 3 bases from V and 4 from J, leaving 15 bases between them. This CDR3 is built from 16 residues. CDR3: CASSPSPGSPTGELFF. CDR3 bases: TGTGCCAGCTCACCCTCCCCTGGGAGCCCCACCGGGGAGCTGTTTTTT.

This clonotype was observed at least ten times. This rearrangement joins TRBV28 to TRBJ1-2; TRBD1 agrees at 9 bases. With V trimmed by 4 bases and J by 8 bases, 11 bases remained unmatched. Germline V CDR1 and CDR2: MDHEN, SYDVKM. There are 15 residues in the CDR3. The CDR3 region has the DNA TGTGCCAGCAGTTCGGGGGACAGGGTATCGGGCGGCTACACCTTC. Translation gives CASSSGDRVSGGYTF.

This clonotype showed up many times. The rearrangement links TRBV12-3 or TRBV12-4 to TRBJ1-4; possibly TRBD1 for D (5 bases). Trimming removed 5 bases from V and 1 base from J, with 8 bases in between. The CDR3 contains 14 residues. The CDR3 here is CASSRGVTNEKLFF. CDR3 DNA sequence: TGTGCCAGCAGTAGAGGGGTAACTAATGAAAAACTGTTTTTT.

This clonotype was found many times. V gene TRBV14 combines with J gene TRBJ2-7, with TRBD1 as a possible D gene (6 bases). The CDR3 contains 14 residues. Germline values: CDR1 SGHDN, CDR2 FVKESK. Between the trimmed V and J ends, which lost 2 bases and 0 bases, there was a span of 8 bases. CDR3 loop: CASSQLGGSYEQYF. As DNA, the CDR3 is TGTGCCAGCAGCCAATTAGGGGGCTCCTACGAGCAGTACTTC. Together with reference TRBV14 and TRBJ2-7, the CDR3 gives the full variable domain: EAGVTQFPSHSVIEKGQTVTLRCDPISGHDNLYWYRRVMGKEIKFLLHFVKESKQDESGMPNNRFLAERTGGTYSTLKVQPAELEDSGVYFCASSQLGGSYEQYFGPGTRLTVT.

This clonotype was picked up many times. The gene calls are TRBV7-6 and TRBJ2-3, with 11 bases fitting TRBD2. The CDR3 is made up of 16 amino acids. J was trimmed by 2 bases and V by 4 bases; bases with no gene match: 5. Germline loops: CDR1 SGHVS, CDR2 FNYEAQ. The CDR3: CASSSLAGGITDTQYF. The CDR3, as DNA: TGTGCCAGCAGCTCCTTAGCGGGGGGGATCACAGATACGCAGTATTTT. The full variable domain, its missing parts supplied by reference TRBV7-6 and TRBJ2-3, is GAGVSQSPRYKVTKRGQDVALRCDPISGHVSLYWYRQALGQGPEFLTYFNYEAQQDKSGLPNDRFSAERPEGSISTLTIQRTEQRDSAMYRCASSSLAGGITDTQYFGPGTRLTVL.

A few counts support this clonotype. CDR3 residues: CASATNHYESETQYF. DNA for the CDR3: TGCGCCAGCGCAACAAACCACTACGAATCGGAGACCCAGTACTTC. This sequence joins TRBV10-2 and TRBJ2-5; no firm D call. Germline loops: CDR1 WSHSY, CDR2 SAAADI. V was shortened by 8 bases and J by 5 bases, with 21 bases between the two germline ends. This CDR3 spans 15 amino acids.

This rearrangement joins TRBV9 to TRBJ1-1; a weak D match, TRBD1 (6 bases). V was cut by 0 bases and J by 1 base, with 13 bases left in between. CDR3 size: 16 residues. CDR1 is SGDLS, CDR2 YYNGEE, per germline. The CDR3 sequence: CASSVGGARGNTEAFF. Written as DNA, the CDR3 is TGTGCCAGCAGCGTAGGAGGCGCCAGGGGGAACACTGAAGCTTTCTTT. Supplemented by reference TRBV9 and TRBJ1-1, the full variable domain reads DSGVTQTPKHLITATGQRVTLRCSPRSGDLSVYWYQQSLDQGLQFLIQYYNGEERAKGNILERFSAQQFPDLHSELNLSSLELGDSALYFCASSVGGARGNTEAFFGQGTRLTVV.

J is TRBJ2-4 and V is TRBV20-1; possibly TRBD1 or TRBD2 for D (6 bases each). The CDR3 length is 14 residues. Germline V gene data show CDR1 as DFQATT and CDR2 as SNEGSKA (reference sequence). Trimming left V 3 bases short and J 6 bases short, with 15 bases between. In nucleotides, the CDR3 is TGCAGTGCTAGTGGGGGGCAGGGGCCAAACATTCAGTACTTC. Encoded protein: CSASGGQGPNIQYF.

This clonotype has at least ten counts. The chain combines TRBV6-5 with TRBJ1-6; D unresolved. The length of the CDR3 is 15 residues. Trimming took 0 bases from V and 7 from J, leaving 10 bases between them. Germline loops: CDR1 MNHEY, CDR2 SVGAGI. CDR3 bases: TGTGCCAGCAGTTACTCGGACGGGAAAAATTCACCCCTCCACTTT. Translated, it gives CASSYSDGKNSPLHF.

This clonotype appeared many times. The germline gene is not matched at one end of the junction; a read error may be the cause. CDR3 sequence: CSARGEGKNIQYF. CDR3 DNA: TGCAGTGCAAGAGGGGAGGGCAAAAACATTCAGTACTTC. The genes are TRBV20-1 and TRBJ2-4; 7 bases are a match to TRBD2. The CDR3 loop spans 13 amino acids. Per the germline V gene, CDR1 is DFQATT and CDR2 is SNEGSKA (reference sequence).

This chain links TRBV9 with TRBJ2-3; 9 bases are a match to TRBD1. The V gene's germline CDR1 is SGDLS and CDR2 YYNGEE. Trimming took 1 base from V and 1 from J; bases not matched to a gene: 10. CDR3 length equals 18 residues. The CDR3 DNA reads TGTGCCAGCAGCGTATCAACAGGGGGCATGGCGCGCACAGATACGCAGTATTTT. Amino acid sequence: CASSVSTGGMARTDTQYF.

To note about this clonotype: This clone may be a read error of a much larger clone one base away. In this CDR3 the conserved last residue, phenylalanine or tryptophan, is missing, so a read error is likely. The CDR3 DNA follows: TGCGCCAGCAGCCAAGAAGCGGGGGCAAACACCGGGGAGCTGTTTTTA. It yields the protein CASSQEAGANTGELFL. The V gene is TRBV4-3, the J gene TRBJ2-2; 8 bases are shared with TRBD2. The germline gives CDR1 LGHNA, CDR2 YSLEER. J lost 2 bases, V lost 0 bases, and 2 bases had no gene match. The length of the CDR3 is 16 residues.

A few counts support this clonotype. The V and J genes are TRBV27 and TRBJ1-3; weak D call: TRBD1 (5 bases). The CDR3 totals 16 residues. Germline CDR1 is MNHEY and CDR2 is SMNVEV (reference sequence). The germline V and J ends were trimmed by 6 bases and 0 bases, with 15 bases remaining between them. In nucleotides, the CDR3 is TGTGCCAGCAGCCTTGCTTGGGGGAGCTCTGGAAACACCATATATTTT. The encoded protein is CASSLAWGSSGNTIYF.

This clonotype was counted at least ten times. The chain uses TRBV29-1 and TRBJ1-2, with 7 bases fitting TRBD1. This CDR3 is built from 13 residues. Germline values: CDR1 SQVTM, CDR2 ANQGSEA. V lost 5 bases and J lost 5; bases outside the gene matches: 8. The CDR3 DNA follows: TGCAGCGTTCTCGTGACAGGGTTTTATGGCTACACCTTC. Translated, it gives CSVLVTGFYGYTF.